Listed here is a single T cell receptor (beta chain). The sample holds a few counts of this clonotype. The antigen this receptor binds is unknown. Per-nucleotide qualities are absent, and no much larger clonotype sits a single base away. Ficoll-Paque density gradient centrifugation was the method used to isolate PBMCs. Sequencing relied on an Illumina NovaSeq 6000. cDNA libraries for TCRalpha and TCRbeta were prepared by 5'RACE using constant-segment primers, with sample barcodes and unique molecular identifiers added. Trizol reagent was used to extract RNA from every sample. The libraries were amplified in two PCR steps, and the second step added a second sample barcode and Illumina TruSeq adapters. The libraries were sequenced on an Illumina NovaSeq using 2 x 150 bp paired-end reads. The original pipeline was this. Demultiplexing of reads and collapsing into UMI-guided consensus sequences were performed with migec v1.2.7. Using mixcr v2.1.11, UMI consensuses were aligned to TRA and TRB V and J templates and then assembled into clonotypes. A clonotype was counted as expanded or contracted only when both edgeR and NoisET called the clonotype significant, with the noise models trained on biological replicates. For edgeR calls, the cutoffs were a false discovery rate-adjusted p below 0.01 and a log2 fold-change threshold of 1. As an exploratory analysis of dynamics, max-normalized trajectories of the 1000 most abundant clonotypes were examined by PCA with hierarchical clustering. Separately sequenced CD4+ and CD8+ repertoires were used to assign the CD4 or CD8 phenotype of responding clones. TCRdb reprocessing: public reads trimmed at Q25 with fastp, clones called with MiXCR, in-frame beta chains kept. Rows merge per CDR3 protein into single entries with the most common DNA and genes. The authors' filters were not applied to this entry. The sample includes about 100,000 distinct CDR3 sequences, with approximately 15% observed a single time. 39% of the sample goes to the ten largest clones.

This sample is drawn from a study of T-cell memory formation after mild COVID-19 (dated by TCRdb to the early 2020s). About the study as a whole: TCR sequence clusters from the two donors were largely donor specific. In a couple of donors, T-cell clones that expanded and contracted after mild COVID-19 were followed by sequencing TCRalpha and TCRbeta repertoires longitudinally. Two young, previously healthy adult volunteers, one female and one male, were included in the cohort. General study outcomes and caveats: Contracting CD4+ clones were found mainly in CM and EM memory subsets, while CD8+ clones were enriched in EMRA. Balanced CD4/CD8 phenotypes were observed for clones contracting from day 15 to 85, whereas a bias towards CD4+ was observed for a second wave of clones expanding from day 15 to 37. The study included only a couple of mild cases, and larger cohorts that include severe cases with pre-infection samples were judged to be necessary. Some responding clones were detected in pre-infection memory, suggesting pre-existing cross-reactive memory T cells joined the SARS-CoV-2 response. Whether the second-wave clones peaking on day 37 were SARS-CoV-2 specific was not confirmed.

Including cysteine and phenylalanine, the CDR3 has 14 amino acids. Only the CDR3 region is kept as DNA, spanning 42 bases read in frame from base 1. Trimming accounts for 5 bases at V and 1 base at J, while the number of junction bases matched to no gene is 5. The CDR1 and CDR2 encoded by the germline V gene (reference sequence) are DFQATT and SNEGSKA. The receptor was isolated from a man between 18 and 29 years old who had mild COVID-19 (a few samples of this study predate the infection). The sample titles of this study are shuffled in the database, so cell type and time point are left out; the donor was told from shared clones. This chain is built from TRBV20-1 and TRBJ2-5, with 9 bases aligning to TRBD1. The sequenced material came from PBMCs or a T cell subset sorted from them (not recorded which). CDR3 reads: CSARTGALQETQYF. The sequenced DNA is TGCAGTGCTCGGACAGGGGCCCTCCAAGAGACCCAGTACTTC.